These T cell receptor beta chains were read from a single sample in a study of radiotherapy plus CTLA-4 blockade in lung cancer. Clones were sequenced by immunoSEQ multiplex PCR, and TCRdb holds only the in-frame ones, with some missing. The table shows about 43,000 clones, with about 70% occurring only once. The specimen was peripheral blood, collected from a patient treated with radiotherapy plus ipilimumab. The receptors were gathered from a human donor with non-small cell lung cancer who had a partial response to radiotherapy plus ipilimumab. Each CDR3 is given with its conserved first and last residue. Each record gives: V gene, D gene, J gene, clone size, CDR3 length, CDR3 DNA, CDR3 protein. The D gene is left open where the match is weak. Expanded clones are given a class, and other clones once, few, many or no size at all.

V: TRBV6-5; D: -; J: TRBJ2-7; size: -; length: 14; DNA: TGTGCCAGCAGTTTGCACGCGGGACTCTACGAGCAGTACTTC; CDR3: CASSLHAGLYEQYF
V: TRBV28; D: TRBD1; J: TRBJ1-1; size: few; length: 12; DNA: TGTGCCAGCAGTTCCCCTAGACAGGGCGCTTTCTTT; CDR3: CASSSPRQGAFF
V: TRBV15; D: -; J: TRBJ1-5; size: -; length: 14; DNA: TGTGCCACCAGCACCGATTCAGTAAATCAGCCCCAGCATTTT; CDR3: CATSTDSVNQPQHF
V: TRBV6-1; D: -; J: TRBJ1-1; size: -; length: 12; DNA: TGTGCCAGCCGGACAGCGAACACTGAAGCTTTCTTT; CDR3: CASRTANTEAFF
V: TRBV28; D: -; J: TRBJ1-1; size: -; length: 13; DNA: TGTGCCAGCAGTTTCGTCGGGAACACTGAAGCTTTCTTT; CDR3: CASSFVGNTEAFF
V: TRBV18; D: TRBD1; J: TRBJ1-4; size: -; length: 16; DNA: TGTGCCAGCTCACTCGACAGGGCCCGAACTAATGAAAAACTGTTTTTT; CDR3: CASSLDRARTNEKLFF
V: TRBV30; D: TRBD1; J: TRBJ1-1; size: -; length: 15; DNA: TGTGCCTGGAGGAGGCCGGACAGGGAGAACACTGAAGCTTTCTTT; CDR3: CAWRRPDRENTEAFF
V: TRBV6-5; D: -; J: TRBJ1-2; size: -; length: 14; DNA: TGTGCCAGCAGCCACGGGGGAACTATGTCTGGCTACACCTTC; CDR3: CASSHGGTMSGYTF
V: TRBV6-6; D: -; J: TRBJ1-4; size: few; length: 16; DNA: TGTGCCAGCAGTTACGGAATGGCCTTAGCGGATGAAAAACTGTTTTTT; CDR3: CASSYGMALADEKLFF
V: TRBV2; D: -; J: TRBJ1-2; size: -; length: 13; DNA: TGTGCCAGCAGAGGGACTTGGGACTATGGCTACACCTTC; CDR3: CASRGTWDYGYTF
V: TRBV30; D: -; J: TRBJ1-2; size: -; length: 15; DNA: TGTGCCTGGACGCGGAGAGGGCAGGCTAACTATGGCTACACCTTC; CDR3: CAWTRRGQANYGYTF